The text below deals with one TCR beta chain. A read error may produce the germline difference seen at one junction end. A multiplex PCR was run with 60 Vbeta primers and 13 Jbeta primers. Sequenced by immunoSEQ multiplex PCR; TCRdb stores in-frame clones only, minus some. The sample consists of roughly 150,000 clones, more than 70% of them appearing once. The CDR3 is made up of 19 amino acids. Germline V CDR1 and CDR2: LNHDA, SQIVND (reference sequence). The data are from a study of cytomegalovirus exposure and HLA in healthy donors. This sequence was found in a man under 40 in good health and CMV-seronegative. The source material was PBMCs. The chain is built from TRBV19 and TRBJ2-2; 9 positions agree with TRBD1. DNA for the CDR3: TGTGCCAGTAGTTTAGAGTTGTGGGGACAGGGAACGAACACCGGGGAGCTGTTTTTT. This translates into CASSLELWGQGTNTGELFF. The whole variable domain, remainder taken from reference TRBV19 and TRBJ2-2, is DGGITQSPKYLFRKEGQNVTLSCEQNLNHDAMYWYRQDPGQGLRLIYYSQIVNDFQKGDIAEGYSVSREKKESFPLTVTSAQKNPTAFYLCASSLELWGQGTNTGELFFGEGSRLTVL.